One and the same sample provided the 22 T cell receptor beta chains below, sequenced in a study of shared clonotypes between healthy human individuals. Produced via immunoSEQ multiplex PCR; TCRdb's table is partial and in-frame only. The sample has under 2.5 million clones, 85% to 95% seen once. Sequencing was carried out using naive CD4+ T cells from PBMCs. The subset was: CD45RA+ positively selected. The source is a man younger than 35 in good health. Some clones in this sample may be carry-over from other donors' samples.

V usage is TRBV2 and J usage is TRBJ1-2; no clear D gene. Germline-derived CDR1 and CDR2 are SNHLY and FYNNEI. Between the trimmed V and J ends, which lost 2 bases and 4 bases, there was a span of 14 bases. This CDR3 is built from 15 residues. The CDR3 region has the DNA TGTGCCAGCAGTGAATCGGCAGCTCCCCTCTATGGCTACACCTTC. Protein sequence: CASSESAAPLYGYTF.

The chain combines TRBV5-1 with TRBJ1-1; possible D gene TRBD1, 5 bases. V lost 6 bases, J lost 6 bases, and 21 bases lay in between. The CDR3 loop spans 15 amino acids. CDR1 is SGHRS and CDR2 is YFSETQ in the germline V gene. As DNA, the CDR3 is TGCGCCAGCAAACCCGGTCCGGGGGGAGGCCCTGAAGCTTTCTTT. Translation gives CASKPGPGGGPEAFF.

This clone is a singleton in its sample. V and J are TRBV2 and TRBJ1-2, with TRBD1 matching 9 bases. Unmatched junction bases numbered 7, after V lost 6 bases and J lost 5 bases. The germline V gene encodes CDR1 SNHLY and CDR2 FYNNEI. The CDR3 totals 14 residues. CDR3 DNA sequence: TGTGCCAGCAGGCCGGGACAGGGAGCGTATGGCTACACCTTC. Translating it yields CASRPGQGAYGYTF.

Notes on this clone: The sample carries other DNA sequences with the same CDR3. This chain links TRBV5-1 with TRBJ2-1; no firm D call. Trimming shortened V by 0 bases and J by 4 bases, and 8 bases separated the two germline ends. The CDR3 is 14 residues long. CDR1 and CDR2 from the germline V gene are SGHRS and YFSETQ. The CDR3 bases are TGCGCCAGCAGCTTGGCGGGCAGGTACAATGAGCAGTTCTTC. Its protein product is CASSLAGRYNEQFF.

The genes are TRBV6-5 and TRBJ2-4; 7 bases agree with TRBD2. The germline V gene has CDR1 MNHEY and CDR2 SVGAGI. V lost 5 bases to trimming and J lost 1 base; unmatched junction nucleotides: 5. The CDR3 spans 15 residues. CDR3 sequence reads: CASSPGGKAKNIQYF. The CDR3 DNA follows: TGTGCCAGCAGTCCCGGGGGGAAGGCCAAAAACATTCAGTACTTC.

The rearrangement uses TRBV5-5 and TRBJ2-1; possible D gene TRBD2, 5 bases. The CDR3 runs 12 residues. CDR1 and CDR2 from the germline V gene are SGHKS and YYEKEE (reference sequence). Trimming stripped 1 base from V and 12 bases from J, with 11 bases between. CDR3 nucleotides: TGTGCCAGCAGCTTGCTAGGTGGGAGGCAGTTCTTC. As protein: CASSLLGGRQFF.

This sequence joins TRBV10-3 and TRBJ1-1; D is uncertain. The CDR3 loop spans 12 amino acids. Looked up from germline, CDR1 is ENHRY and CDR2 is SYGVKD. V dropped 3 bases and J dropped 3 bases, with 5 bases sitting between them. Written as DNA, the CDR3 is TGTGCCATCAGTGATTTGGACACTGAAGCTTTCTTT. Translated, it gives CAISDLDTEAFF.

The genes are TRBV5-1 and TRBJ2-5, with 9 bases matching TRBD2. The CDR3 length is 16 residues. Looked up from germline, CDR1 is SGHRS and CDR2 is YFSETQ. Losses at the gene ends were 2 bases for V and 4 bases for J; bases not matched to a gene: 9. The CDR3 spells CASSLTAGGPGETQYF. The DNA of the CDR3 is TGCGCCAGCAGCTTAACGGCGGGAGGGCCTGGAGAGACCCAGTACTTC.

The genes are TRBV5-1 and TRBJ1-6, with TRBD1 matching over 12 bases. This CDR3 has 15 amino acids. Germline CDR1 SGHRS, CDR2 YFSETQ. After removal of 3 bases from V and 10 bases from J, the junction contained 5 bases not matched to a gene. The CDR3 DNA is TGCGCCAGCAGCTCGGGACAGGGGGCAAGATCACCCCTCCACTTT. This codes for CASSSGQGARSPLHF. The full variable domain, with the rest looked up from reference TRBV5-1 and TRBJ1-6, is KAGVTQTPRYLIKTRGQQVTLSCSPISGHRSVSWYQQTPGQGLQFLFEYFSETQRNKGNFPGRFSGRQFSNSRSEMNVSTLELGDSALYLCASSSGQGARSPLHFGNGTRLTVT.

A remark on this clone: Different DNA sequences within this sample yield the same CDR3. J is TRBJ2-5 and V is TRBV6-5; possible D gene TRBD1, 6 bases. The V and J ends lost 6 bases and 1 base respectively, with 9 bases between them. This CDR3 is 13 amino acids long. Germline V lookup: CDR1 MNHEY, CDR2 SVGAGI. In nucleotides, the CDR3 is TGTGCCAGCAGCCGGACAGCCCAAGAGACCCAGTACTTC. Residues: CASSRTAQETQYF.

This chain connects TRBV4-1 to TRBJ1-2, with D possibly being TRBD1 (5 bases). This CDR3 spans 17 amino acids. Germline values: CDR1 MGHRA, CDR2 YSYEKL. Trimming pared 4 bases from V and 3 bases from J, leaving 21 bases between. CDR3 protein: CASSRRQGTEAYYGYTF. In DNA form, the CDR3 reads TGCGCCAGCAGCCGCCGGCAAGGGACGGAAGCGTACTATGGCTACACCTTC.

The chain couples TRBV7-2 to TRBJ2-1; 10 bases match TRBD2. The CDR3 contains 15 residues. J gave up 10 bases and V 5 bases, and 11 bases lay outside the gene matches. From germline, CDR1 is SGHTA and CDR2 FQGNSA. CDR3 sequence reads: CASSHSLAGEGEQFF. Here the CDR3 DNA reads TGTGCCAGCAGCCACAGCCTAGCGGGAGAGGGGGAGCAGTTCTTC.

The V gene is TRBV28, the J gene TRBJ1-2; no clear D. With 3 bases removed from V and 5 bases from J, the gap between germline ends came to 13 bases. This CDR3 contains 14 residues. Germline lookup yields CDR1 MDHEN and CDR2 SYDVKM. The chain's CDR3 is CASSFGGSPYGYTF. The CDR3 DNA reads as TGTGCCAGCAGTTTTGGCGGGTCCCCGTATGGCTACACCTTC.

This chain joins TRBV19 and TRBJ1-2, with 9 bases aligning to TRBD1. The germline V gene has CDR1 LNHDA and CDR2 SQIVND (reference sequence). V shed 8 bases, J shed 2 bases, and the junction held 6 bases outside the gene matches. CDR3 length: 14 residues. The DNA for the CDR3 is TGTGCCAGTCACAGGGGACAGGGCAACTATGGCTACACCTTC. Amino acids: CASHRGQGNYGYTF. The variable domain in full, with the rest retrieved from reference TRBV19 and TRBJ1-2, is DGGITQSPKYLFRKEGQNVTLSCEQNLNHDAMYWYRQDPGQGLRLIYYSQIVNDFQKGDIAEGYSVSREKKESFPLTVTSAQKNPTAFYLCASHRGQGNYGYTFGSGTRLTVV.

DNA of the CDR3: TGTGCCAGCTCACCCCGGGCAGATAACTATGGCTACACCTTC. Amino acid sequence: CASSPRADNYGYTF. The genes are TRBV18 and TRBJ1-2, with unresolved D. CDR1 is KGHSH, CDR2 LQKENI, per germline. Trimming shortened V by 3 bases and J by 1 base, and 9 bases separated the two germline ends. This CDR3 is built from 14 residues.

The chain combines TRBV23-1 with TRBJ2-7; 7 bases agree with TRBD1. TRBV23-1 is an ORF, with its function uncertain. Germline trimming cut 4 bases from V and 3 bases from J; bases unmatched to any gene: 21. The CDR3 has 19 amino acids. In nucleotides, the CDR3 is TGCGCCAGCAGTCGCTTCGGCGTCCCTGACAGGGATGGATACTACGAGCAGTACTTC. It translates to CASSRFGVPDRDGYYEQYF.

As for this clone: This CDR3 is also generated by other DNA sequences in the sample. The V gene is TRBV7-3, the J gene TRBJ2-3, with 7 bases matching TRBD2. Germline V lookup: CDR1 SGHTA, CDR2 FQGTGA. With V trimmed by 5 bases and J by 5 bases, 1 base remained unmatched. CDR3 length: 12 residues. In DNA, the CDR3 is TGTGCCAGCAGCCCGGGGGGAGATACGCAGTATTTT. Translated: CASSPGGDTQYF.

The chain has TRBV4-3 and TRBJ2-7; D not resolved. The V gene's germline CDR1 is LGHNA and CDR2 YSLEER. V lost 1 base and J 6 bases, leaving 7 bases between the germline ends. The CDR3 is 12 amino acids. This CDR3 is CASSQGDGEQYF. The CDR3 region has the DNA TGCGCCAGCAGCCAAGGTGACGGCGAGCAGTACTTC.

The chain uses TRBV28 and TRBJ2-7, with D maybe TRBD1 (6 bases). From germline, CDR1 is MDHEN and CDR2 SYDVKM. V shed 10 bases and J shed 3 bases, with 13 bases lying between them. There are 12 residues in the CDR3. For the CDR3, the DNA is TGTGCCACCACCAGGGGAAGCTACGAGCAGTACTTC. Its translation: CATTRGSYEQYF.

The V call is TRBV6-1, the J call TRBJ2-7; a weak D match, TRBD1 (5 bases). CDR1 and CDR2 from the germline V gene are MNHNS and SASEGT. This CDR3 is 16 amino acids long. Deletions cut 4 bases from V and 1 base from J, with 17 bases between. The CDR3 loop is CASSAPRTPRSYEQYF. DNA for the CDR3: TGTGCCAGCAGTGCCCCCAGGACACCGCGGTCCTACGAGCAGTACTTC.

Only a few counts were recorded for this clone. This chain uses TRBV4-2 with TRBJ1-1; tentatively, D is TRBD1 (6 bases). V lost 3 bases and J 1 base, leaving 12 bases between the germline ends. Germline CDR1 reads LGHNA; CDR2 reads YNFKEQ. The CDR3 has 15 residues. The DNA for the CDR3 is TGTGCCAGCAGCCAGGGACAAACAGAGAACACTGAAGCTTTCTTT. Amino acid sequence: CASSQGQTENTEAFF.

Concerning this clone: The same CDR3 also results from other DNA sequences found in this sample. The chain employs TRBV6-1 and TRBJ2-2, with 12 nucleotides matching TRBD2. The CDR3 length is 15 residues. The germline CDR1 and CDR2 sequences are MNHNS and SASEGT. The V segment lost 6 bases and the J segment 5 bases; nucleotides outside the gene matches: 4. CDR3 coding DNA: TGTGCCAGCAGAACCGGGACTAGCGGGACCGGGGAGCTGTTTTTT. It encodes CASRTGTSGTGELFF.